The 5 T cell receptor beta chains presented below share a single source sample, sequenced in a study of human T cells and chemical hapten exposure. Regarding time point: healthy volunteer bleed at 2 weeks. The starting material, unfractionated whole blood, was used for total RNA extraction. MiXCR, run by TCRdb on the RACE reads, gives a single entry per CDR3 protein. The sample shows tens of thousands of distinct CDR3 sequences, around 8.8% of them seen only once. The sequencing sample was made of whole blood. These receptors all come from a female donor in good health. Some clones in this sample may be carry-over from other donors' samples.

This clonotype was seen repeatedly, ten times or more. V is TRBV28 and J is TRBJ1-5, with TRBD1 identical over 7 bases. CDR1 and CDR2 from the germline V gene are MDHEN and SYDVKM. This CDR3 comprises 14 residues. The trim removed 3 bases at V and 6 bases at J, leaving 5 bases unmatched. The DNA of the CDR3 is TGTGCCAGCAGTTTCCGACAGGGCGGTCAGCCCCAGCATTTT. This codes for CASSFRQGGQPQHF.

This clonotype was found many times. The chain couples TRBV28 to TRBJ1-2; the D is unclear. V lost 6 bases and J lost 5, with 16 bases in between. The CDR3 consists of 14 residues. Germline CDR1 is MDHEN and CDR2 is SYDVKM. CDR3 nucleotides: TGTGCCAGCAGCCGGATGGGGTCGGAATATGGCTACACCTTC. Its translation: CASSRMGSEYGYTF.

Many counts were recorded for this clonotype. The genes are TRBV6-2 or TRBV6-3 and TRBJ2-4, with D tentatively TRBD2 (6 bases). Germline CDR1 reads MNHEY; CDR2 reads SVGEGT. The V gene lost 11 bases and the J gene lost 5 bases, with 16 bases spanning the gap. The CDR3 runs to 13 residues. In DNA, the CDR3 is TGTGCCGCGGTGAGGCGGGATGAAAACATTCAGTACTTC. Translation: CAAVRRDENIQYF.

This chain joins TRBV6-5 and TRBJ2-5, with D possibly matching TRBD1 (6 bases). Germline V gene data show CDR1 as MNHEY and CDR2 as SVGAGI. With 6 bases removed from V and 5 bases from J, the gap between germline ends came to 19 bases. This CDR3 region has 15 residues. CDR3: CASSLIQGFVETQYF. CDR3 in DNA: TGTGCCAGCAGCCTCATTCAGGGGTTCGTCGAGACCCAGTACTTC.

This clonotype was seen a handful of times. The chain couples TRBV11-2 to TRBJ2-7; TRBD2 is a possible D gene (6 bases). CDR1 is SGHAT and CDR2 is FQNNGV in the germline V gene. This CDR3 has 15 amino acids. Trimming stripped 3 bases from V and 2 bases from J, with 14 bases between. CDR3 residues: CASSFRRDSTYEQYF. The DNA of the CDR3 is TGTGCCAGCAGCTTTCGCCGGGACTCGACCTACGAGCAGTACTTC.